The T cell receptor beta chain under discussion was sequenced for a study of cytomegalovirus exposure and HLA in healthy donors. Details on this clone: Its antigen is still unknown.

Regarding the study as a whole: Some TCR beta chains (more than 150 of them) were listed as cytomegalovirus-associated.

This CDR3 is built from 17 residues. With 1 base removed from V and 4 bases from J, the gap between germline ends came to 18 bases. Germline assignment: CDR1 SGHRS and CDR2 YFSETQ. Some clones are missing from TCRdb's copy, which holds only in-frame ones; the method was immunoSEQ multiplex PCR. The sample holds under 50,000 clones, over 85% seen once. This receptor was taken from a woman aged 18-29 years in good health and CMV-seronegative. Sequences were obtained from PBMCs. The chain uses TRBV5-1 and TRBJ2-1; tentatively, D is TRBD2 (7 bases). CDR3: CASSLTSWGGQYNEQFF. Here the CDR3 DNA reads TGCGCCAGCAGCTTGACTAGCTGGGGGGGGCAATACAATGAGCAGTTCTTC. The full variable domain, rest sourced from reference TRBV5-1 and TRBJ2-1, is KAGVTQTPRYLIKTRGQQVTLSCSPISGHRSVSWYQQTPGQGLQFLFEYFSETQRNKGNFPGRFSGRQFSNSRSEMNVSTLELGDSALYLCASSLTSWGGQYNEQFFGPGTRLTVL.